Below, 23 T cell receptor beta chains from the same sample are listed, as sequenced in a study of blood T cells in healthy people across ages (dated by TCRdb to the mid-2010s). Library preparation was by 5' RACE. Instrument on record: Illumina HiSeq 2500. A second PCR of about 7 to 12 cycles was run with a J-beta primer mix and a sample-barcoded 5' primer. TCRdb reprocessed the public reads (quality trimming at Q25 with fastp, clone calling with MiXCR) and kept in-frame beta chains. Each entry merges the rows of one CDR3 protein and shows their most common DNA and genes. Recorded for this sample are around 650,000 distinct CDR3 sequences; about a third of them occurred a single time. Roughly 14% of the sample is in the top ten clones. The sample taken for sequencing was blood. These receptors came from a woman older than 75 in good health. Donor details come from another sample of the same person, matched by shared clones.

This clonotype was recorded many times. The chain couples TRBV5-1 to TRBJ2-4, with 9 nucleotides matching TRBD1. This CDR3 has 14 residues. J lost 7 bases, V lost 3 bases, and 5 bases had no gene match. Germline assignment: CDR1 SGHRS and CDR2 YFSETQ. DNA for the CDR3: TGCGCCAGCAGCTCCCGGACAGGGGATAACATTCAGTACTTC. It yields the protein CASSSRTGDNIQYF.

About this clonotype: An end of the junction differs from the germline gene, which may be a read error. V and J are TRBV2 and TRBJ1-4; 9 bases are shared with TRBD1. This CDR3 comprises 14 residues. Germline loops: CDR1 SNHLY, CDR2 FYNNEI. Here the CDR3 DNA reads TGTGCCCGCAGCCGTCCGGGACAGGGTAAAAAACTGTTTTTT. Its protein is CARSRPGQGKKLFF.

In the case of this clonotype: A much larger clone differs from this one at a single base, so this may be a read error. The chain combines TRBV5-1 with TRBJ2-7, with unresolved D. Trimming took 3 bases from V and 2 from J, leaving 12 bases between them. The CDR3 is 14 amino acids. In germline, CDR1 is SGHRS, CDR2 YFSETQ. CDR3 coding DNA: TGCGCCAGCAGCTGCAAACCGTCCACCTACGAGCAGTACTTC. Translating gives CASSCKPSTYEQYF.

This clonotype has only a few counts. This may be a read error: a much more frequent sequence differs by one nucleotide. This chain joins TRBV12-3 or TRBV12-4 and TRBJ2-7, with 7 bases fitting TRBD1. This CDR3 has 13 residues. Trimming at V came to 4 bases and at J to 7 bases, leaving 7 bases not matched to a gene. The CDR3 loop is CASSSTGNNEQYF. CDR3 DNA sequence: TGTGCCAGCAGTTCGACAGGGAACAATGAGCAGTACTTC.

This clonotype was observed at least ten times. V gene TRBV29-1 combines with J gene TRBJ1-5, with 7 bases matching TRBD1. The CDR3 is 22 residues long. With V trimmed by 0 bases and J by 1 base, 24 bases remained unmatched. Germline loops: CDR1 SQVTM, CDR2 ANQGSEA. The CDR3, as DNA: TGCAGCGTTGAAGAAGGGTCCAGAACAGGGGCGATCCCCGCCCCGAGCAATCAGCCCCAGCATTTT. This gives the protein CSVEEGSRTGAIPAPSNQPQHF. The variable domain in full, completed from reference TRBV29-1 and TRBJ1-5, reads SAVISQKPSRDICQRGTSLTIQCQVDSQVTMMFWYRQQPGQSLTLIATANQGSEATYESGFVIDKFPISRPNLTFSTLTVSNMSPEDSSIYLCSVEEGSRTGAIPAPSNQPQHFGDGTRLSIL.

Ten or more counts support this clonotype. The chain employs TRBV7-9 and TRBJ2-4; 8 positions match TRBD1. The germline V gene has CDR1 SEHNR and CDR2 FQNEAQ (reference sequence). J gave up 9 bases and V 5 bases, and 9 bases lay outside the gene matches. The CDR3 runs 14 residues. CDR3 region: CASSGGQALGIQYF. DNA of the CDR3: TGTGCCAGCAGCGGGGGACAGGCCTTAGGCATTCAGTACTTC.

The table lists this clonotype with many counts. The V gene is TRBV5-1, the J gene TRBJ1-1; perhaps TRBD1 as D (6 bases). V was pared by 1 base and J by 4 bases, with 14 bases between. Germline V gene data show CDR1 as SGHRS and CDR2 as YFSETQ. This CDR3 is built from 15 residues. In DNA form, the CDR3 reads TGCGCCAGCAGCTTGCAGGGGCTCGGCACCACTGAAGCTTTCTTT. Translating it yields CASSLQGLGTTEAFF.

There are many counts of this clonotype. The chain employs TRBV25-1 and TRBJ2-1; 9 nucleotides match TRBD2. The V and J ends lost 3 bases and 4 bases, in that order; junction bases with no gene match: 13. Germline V lookup: CDR1 MGHDK, CDR2 SYGVNS. This CDR3 region has 18 residues. This CDR3 reads CASSDPSGAMGTYNEQFF. Written as DNA, the CDR3 is TGTGCCAGCAGTGACCCTAGCGGGGCAATGGGAACTTACAATGAGCAGTTCTTC.

The chain combines TRBV20-1 with TRBJ2-5; 8 nucleotides match TRBD2. CDR3 length: 14 amino acids. Germline CDR1 reads DFQATT; CDR2 reads SNEGSKA (reference sequence). V shed 2 bases, J shed 5 bases, and the junction held 7 bases outside the gene matches. CDR3 nucleotides: TGCAGTGCTAGATTAGCGGGGCGGAGGGAGACCCAGTACTTC. Its protein product is CSARLAGRRETQYF.

This chain joins TRBV4-2 and TRBJ2-5, with D unclear. The V end was cut by 2 bases, the J end by 2 bases, with 12 bases between. CDR3 length: 15 amino acids. The germline V gene encodes CDR1 LGHNA and CDR2 YNFKEQ. CDR3 DNA: TGTGCCAGCAGCCAACCAGGCACCCCTCAAGAGACCCAGTACTTC. Protein: CASSQPGTPQETQYF.

V is TRBV20-1 and J is TRBJ2-3, with D perhaps TRBD2 (5 bases). Germline loops: CDR1 DFQATT, CDR2 SNEGSKA (reference sequence). The ends were cut back, 2 bases at V and 1 base at J, with 7 bases in the middle. The CDR3 sequence is 13 residues long. As DNA, the CDR3 is TGCAGTGCTAGAAAAGCGGGCACAGATACGCAGTATTTT. Amino acid sequence: CSARKAGTDTQYF.

This chain uses TRBV7-8 with TRBJ1-1; D not resolved. Trimming cost V 5 bases and J 0 bases, with 13 bases left between them. Germline CDR1 is SGHVS and CDR2 is FQNEAQ. This CDR3 has 15 residues. The CDR3 nucleotides are TGTGCCAGCAGCCCCCGAGCGGCTTTGAACACTGAAGCTTTCTTT. It translates to CASSPRAALNTEAFF.

This clonotype was observed at least ten times. The rearrangement links TRBV2 to TRBJ2-7, with D uncertain. Trimming removed 4 bases at V and 2 bases at J, with 12 bases between. This CDR3 has 14 residues. Looked up from germline, CDR1 is SNHLY and CDR2 is FYNNEI. Here the CDR3 reads CASSGDIHPYEQYF. The CDR3 DNA reads as TGTGCCAGCAGTGGTGACATCCACCCCTACGAGCAGTACTTC.

The chain is built from TRBV20-1 and TRBJ2-2; 8 nucleotides align to TRBD1. Germline lookup yields CDR1 DFQATT and CDR2 SNEGSKA (reference sequence). J was trimmed by 4 bases and V by 4 bases; bases with no gene match: 5. This CDR3 has 14 amino acids. CDR3 sequence (DNA): TGCAGTGCTAACGCGGGGACAGGCACCGGGGAGCTGTTTTTT. It is translated as CSANAGTGTGELFF.

In this sample, this clonotype turned up a few times. The J gene is TRBJ2-7, the V gene TRBV20-1; maybe TRBD2 (5 bases). The CDR3 sequence is 12 residues long. CDR1 is DFQATT and CDR2 is SNEGSKA in the germline V gene (reference sequence). Trimming removed 5 bases at V and 9 bases at J, with 17 bases between. The CDR3 region is CSAGIRAGWQYF. CDR3 bases: TGCAGTGCTGGCATTAGGGCGGGTTGGCAGTACTTC.

Notes on this clonotype: Given a much more abundant clone one base away, this may be a read error. The genes are TRBV12-3 or TRBV12-4 and TRBJ2-1; 9 bases align to TRBD1. This CDR3 has 13 residues. As DNA, the CDR3 is TGTACCAGCAGTTTGATGGACAGGGGTGAGCAGTTCTTC. It encodes CTSSLMDRGEQFF.

This clonotype appeared many times. J is TRBJ2-2 and V is TRBV20-1; tentatively, D is TRBD1 (5 bases). V gave up 0 bases and J gave up 6 bases, with 17 bases separating them. Germline values: CDR1 DFQATT, CDR2 SNEGSKA (reference sequence). The CDR3 is 16 residues long. The CDR3 sequence is CSARDGGARFSGELFF. The CDR3 DNA sequence: TGCAGTGCTAGAGATGGTGGGGCGCGTTTTTCCGGGGAGCTGTTTTTT.

This clonotype was seen only a few times. This may be a read error, as it is one base from a much larger clone. The chain carries TRBV7-9 and TRBJ1-4, with no clear D. Germline V gives CDR1 SEHNR, CDR2 FQNEAQ (reference sequence). The CDR3 is 13 residues long. In DNA, the CDR3 is TGTGTCAGCACACGAGGGTCCGGAGAGAAACTGTTTTTT. Translating gives CVSTRGSGEKLFF.

This rearrangement joins TRBV7-2 to TRBJ2-1, with 9 bases fitting TRBD2. V shed 1 base, J shed 5 bases, and the junction held 3 bases outside the gene matches. Germline V gene sequence: CDR1 SGHTA, CDR2 FQGNSA. This CDR3 is 15 amino acids long. This CDR3 reads CASSLGTSVNNEQFF. The CDR3 DNA reads TGTGCCAGCAGCTTAGGGACTAGCGTCAACAATGAGCAGTTCTTC.

This chain uses TRBV5-1 with TRBJ1-1; 10 bases map to TRBD1. CDR3 length: 18 amino acids. V lost 4 bases, J lost 4 bases, and 16 bases stayed unmatched. Germline CDR1 is SGHRS and CDR2 is YFSETQ. The CDR3 DNA sequence: TGCGCCAGCAGCCCGGGGAGAAGGGGACAGGGGACTGGCACTGAAGCTTTCTTT. This codes for CASSPGRRGQGTGTEAFF.

There are many counts of this clonotype. The chain recombines TRBV18 with TRBJ1-4, with TRBD1 matching over 8 bases. This CDR3 is built from 15 residues. The germline V gene has CDR1 KGHSH and CDR2 LQKENI. The J segment lost 4 bases and the V segment lost 5 bases, leaving 6 bases of the junction unmatched. CDR3 sequence (DNA): TGTGCCAGCTCATCCGGGACAGGATATAATGAAAAACTGTTTTTT. It encodes CASSSGTGYNEKLFF. Full variable domain (rest looked up from reference TRBV18 and TRBJ1-4): NAGVMQNPRHLVRRRGQEARLRCSPMKGHSHVYWYRQLPEEGLKFMVYLQKENIIDESGMPKERFSAEFPKEGPSILRIQQVVRGDSAAYFCASSSGTGYNEKLFFGSGTQLSVL.

The chain combines TRBV21-1 with TRBJ2-6; the table's D call TRBD1 went unverified against the DNA. TRBV21-1 is recorded as a pseudogene. CDR3 length: 17 residues. In DNA, the CDR3 is TGTGCCAGCAGCACCGCTTACAGGGGGCAGGGGGCCAACGTCCTGACTTTC. This sequence encodes CASSTAYRGQGANVLTF.

The table lists this clonotype with many counts. The J gene is TRBJ2-3, the V gene TRBV4-2, with TRBD2 matching over 10 bases. Germline V lookup: CDR1 LGHNA, CDR2 YNFKEQ. The junction had 6 bases not matched to a gene; V was cut back by 1 base and J by 2 bases. The CDR3 has 17 residues. This chain's CDR3 is CASSQGVAGGLTDTQYF. For the CDR3, the DNA is TGTGCCAGCAGCCAAGGGGTAGCGGGGGGCCTCACAGATACGCAGTATTTT.